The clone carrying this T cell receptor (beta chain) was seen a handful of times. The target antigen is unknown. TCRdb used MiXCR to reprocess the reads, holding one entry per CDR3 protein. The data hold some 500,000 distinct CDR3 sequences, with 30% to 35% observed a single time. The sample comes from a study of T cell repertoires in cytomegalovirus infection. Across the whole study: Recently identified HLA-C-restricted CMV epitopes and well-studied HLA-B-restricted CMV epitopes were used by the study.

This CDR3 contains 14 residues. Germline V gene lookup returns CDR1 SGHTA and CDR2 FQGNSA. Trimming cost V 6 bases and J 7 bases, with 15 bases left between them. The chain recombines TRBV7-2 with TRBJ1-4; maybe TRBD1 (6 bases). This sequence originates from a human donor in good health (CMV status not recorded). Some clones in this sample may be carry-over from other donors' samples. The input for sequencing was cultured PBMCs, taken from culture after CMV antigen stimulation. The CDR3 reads CASRRPGQGEKLFF. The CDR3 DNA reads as TGTGCCAGCAGACGTCCGGGACAAGGTGAAAAACTGTTTTTT.